The entry that follows covers one TCR beta chain sequence. The antigen is not known. The data were obtained in a study of cytomegalovirus exposure and HLA in healthy donors. Unrecorded immune exposures were likely, despite nominal health at sampling. CDR3 length equals 18 residues. Germline CDR1 LGHNA, CDR2 YNFKEQ. J was trimmed by 4 bases and V by 3 bases; bases with no gene match: 15. PCR was performed using 60 Vbeta and 13 Jbeta primers. TCRdb keeps only in-frame clones here, not all; method: immunoSEQ multiplex PCR. The repertoire holds 200,000 to 250,000 clones, with around 85% as singletons. General study findings and limits: In an earlier analysis, in some 540 donors, most V segments appeared productive either ~87% or ~30% of the time. Apart from CMV serostatus, no immune exposure information was available. Rarity marked most TCR sequences, yet some public TCRs occurred in many donors.

The sequence came from a girl aged 2 to 9 in good health and CMV-seronegative. Specimen: PBMCs. The V call is TRBV4-2, the J call TRBJ2-1; TRBD2 matches at 7 bases. This CDR3 is CASSHLKPSGIKYNEQFF. The CDR3 DNA reads as TGTGCCAGCAGCCATCTGAAGCCTAGCGGAATAAAGTACAATGAGCAGTTCTTC.